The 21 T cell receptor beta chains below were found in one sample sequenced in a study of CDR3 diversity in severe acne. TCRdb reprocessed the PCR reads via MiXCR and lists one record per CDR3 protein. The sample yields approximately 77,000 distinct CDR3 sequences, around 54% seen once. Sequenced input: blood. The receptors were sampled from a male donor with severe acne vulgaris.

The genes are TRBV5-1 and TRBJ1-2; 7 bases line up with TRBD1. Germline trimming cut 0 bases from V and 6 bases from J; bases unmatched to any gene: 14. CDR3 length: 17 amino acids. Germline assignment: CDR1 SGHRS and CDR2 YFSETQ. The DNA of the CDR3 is TGCGCCAGCAGCTTGGCCCACAGTGACAGGGCGGGTAATGGCTACACCTTC. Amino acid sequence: CASSLAHSDRAGNGYTF.

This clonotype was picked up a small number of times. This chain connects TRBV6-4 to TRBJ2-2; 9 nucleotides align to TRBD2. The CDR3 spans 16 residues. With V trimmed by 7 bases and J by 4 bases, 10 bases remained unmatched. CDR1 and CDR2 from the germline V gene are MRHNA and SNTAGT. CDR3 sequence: CASNPGSGGPTGELFF. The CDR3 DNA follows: TGTGCCAGCAACCCCGGCAGCGGGGGGCCCACCGGGGAGCTGTTTTTT.

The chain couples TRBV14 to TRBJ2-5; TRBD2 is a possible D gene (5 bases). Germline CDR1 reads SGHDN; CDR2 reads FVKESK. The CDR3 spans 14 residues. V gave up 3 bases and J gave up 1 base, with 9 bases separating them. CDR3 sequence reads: CASSQRTGQETQYF. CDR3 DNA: TGTGCCAGCAGCCAGAGGACTGGCCAAGAGACCCAGTACTTC.

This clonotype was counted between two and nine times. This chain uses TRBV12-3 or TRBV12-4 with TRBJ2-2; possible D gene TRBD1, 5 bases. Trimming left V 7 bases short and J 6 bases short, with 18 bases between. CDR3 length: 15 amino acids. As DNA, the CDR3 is TGTGCCAGCAAAAGACTTGGCCAGGGTGCCGGGGAGCTGTTTTTT. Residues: CASKRLGQGAGELFF.

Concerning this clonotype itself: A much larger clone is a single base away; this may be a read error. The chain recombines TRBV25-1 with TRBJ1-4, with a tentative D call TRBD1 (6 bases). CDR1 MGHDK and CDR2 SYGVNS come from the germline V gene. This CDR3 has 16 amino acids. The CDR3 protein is CASSLPSGTTNEKLSF. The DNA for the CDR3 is TGTGCCAGCAGCCTGCCCTCAGGGACAACTAATGAAAAACTGTCTTTT.

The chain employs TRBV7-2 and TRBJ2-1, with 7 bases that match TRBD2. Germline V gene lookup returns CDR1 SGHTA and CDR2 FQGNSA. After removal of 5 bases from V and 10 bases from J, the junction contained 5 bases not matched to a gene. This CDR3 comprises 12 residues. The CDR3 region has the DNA TGTGCCAGCAGCCATCTGGGGGGGGAGCAGTTCTTC. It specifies CASSHLGGEQFF.

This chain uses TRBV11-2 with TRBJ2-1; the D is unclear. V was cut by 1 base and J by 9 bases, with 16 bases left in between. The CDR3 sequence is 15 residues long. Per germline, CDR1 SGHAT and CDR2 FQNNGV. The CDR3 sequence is CASSLVGAINGEQFF. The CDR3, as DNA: TGTGCCAGCAGCTTAGTAGGCGCGATTAACGGTGAGCAGTTCTTC.

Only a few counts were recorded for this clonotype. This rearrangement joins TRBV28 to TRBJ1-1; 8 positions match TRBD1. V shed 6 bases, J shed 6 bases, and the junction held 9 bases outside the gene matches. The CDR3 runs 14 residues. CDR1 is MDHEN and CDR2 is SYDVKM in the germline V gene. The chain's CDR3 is CASSSRTGLAEAFF. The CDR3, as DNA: TGTGCCAGCAGCTCGAGGACAGGGCTGGCTGAAGCTTTCTTT.

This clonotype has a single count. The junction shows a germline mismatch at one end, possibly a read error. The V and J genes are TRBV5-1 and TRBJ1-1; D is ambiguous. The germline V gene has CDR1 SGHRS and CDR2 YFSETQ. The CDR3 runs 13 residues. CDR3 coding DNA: TGTGCCAGCAGCTTACGCAGGAACACTGAAGCTTTCTTT. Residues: CASSLRRNTEAFF.

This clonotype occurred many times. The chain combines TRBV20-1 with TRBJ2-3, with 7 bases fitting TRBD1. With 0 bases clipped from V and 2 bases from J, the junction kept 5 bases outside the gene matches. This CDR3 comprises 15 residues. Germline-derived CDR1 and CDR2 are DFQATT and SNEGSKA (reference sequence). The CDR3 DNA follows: TGCAGTGCTAGAGAGTACAGGGGACCCACAGATACGCAGTATTTT. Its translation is CSAREYRGPTDTQYF.

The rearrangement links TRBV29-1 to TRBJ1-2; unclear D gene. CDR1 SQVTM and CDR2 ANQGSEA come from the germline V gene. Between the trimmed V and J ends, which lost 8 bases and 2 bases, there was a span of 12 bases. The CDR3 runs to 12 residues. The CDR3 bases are TGCAGCATTGCGGACGAGAACTATGGCTACACCTTC. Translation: CSIADENYGYTF.

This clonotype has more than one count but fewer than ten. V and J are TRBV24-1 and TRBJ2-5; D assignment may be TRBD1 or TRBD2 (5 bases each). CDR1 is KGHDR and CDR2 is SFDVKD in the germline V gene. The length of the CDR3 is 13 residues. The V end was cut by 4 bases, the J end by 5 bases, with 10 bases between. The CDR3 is CATSDPGRETQYF. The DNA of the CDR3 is TGTGCCACCAGTGACCCGGGACGCGAGACCCAGTACTTC.

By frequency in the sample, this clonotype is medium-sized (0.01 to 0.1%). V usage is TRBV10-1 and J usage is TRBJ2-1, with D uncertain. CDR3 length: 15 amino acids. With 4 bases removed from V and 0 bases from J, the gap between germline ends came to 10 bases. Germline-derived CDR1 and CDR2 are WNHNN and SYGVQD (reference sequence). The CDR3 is CASSGTASSYNEQFF. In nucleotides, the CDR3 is TGCGCCAGCAGTGGGACCGCCAGCTCCTACAATGAGCAGTTCTTC.

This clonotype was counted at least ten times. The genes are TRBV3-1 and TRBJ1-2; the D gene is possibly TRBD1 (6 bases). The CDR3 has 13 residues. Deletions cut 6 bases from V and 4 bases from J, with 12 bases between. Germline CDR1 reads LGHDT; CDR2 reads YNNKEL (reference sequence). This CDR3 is CASRRGQFYGYTF. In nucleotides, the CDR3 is TGTGCCAGCAGGCGAGGACAGTTCTATGGCTACACCTTC.

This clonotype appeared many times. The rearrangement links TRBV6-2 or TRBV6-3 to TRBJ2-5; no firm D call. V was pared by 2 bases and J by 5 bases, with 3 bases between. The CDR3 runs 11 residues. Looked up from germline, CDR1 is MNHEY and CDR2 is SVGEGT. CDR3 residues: CASSYSETQYF. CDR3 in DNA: TGTGCCAGCAGTTACAGCGAGACCCAGTACTTC.

CDR3 sequence reads: CATSDSSGKETQYF. The CDR3 bases are TGTGCCACCAGTGATTCTAGCGGGAAGGAGACCCAGTACTTC. The chain has TRBV24-1 and TRBJ2-5, with 9 bases aligning to TRBD2. Per germline, CDR1 KGHDR and CDR2 SFDVKD. The CDR3 extends over 14 amino acids. V lost 2 bases and J lost 5; bases outside the gene matches: 2.

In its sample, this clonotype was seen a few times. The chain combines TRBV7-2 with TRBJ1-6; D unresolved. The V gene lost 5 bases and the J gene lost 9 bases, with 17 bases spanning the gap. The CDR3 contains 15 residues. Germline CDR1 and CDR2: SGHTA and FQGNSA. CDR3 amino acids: CASSPTSDVGSPLHF. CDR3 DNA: TGTGCCAGCAGCCCTACTTCGGACGTCGGTTCACCCCTCCACTTT.

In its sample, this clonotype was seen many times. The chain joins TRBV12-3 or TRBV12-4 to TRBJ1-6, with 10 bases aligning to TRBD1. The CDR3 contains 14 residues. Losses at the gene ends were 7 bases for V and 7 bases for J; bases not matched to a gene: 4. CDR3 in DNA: TGTGCCAGCACCCCGGGACAGGGGAATTCACCCCTCCACTTT. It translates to CASTPGQGNSPLHF.

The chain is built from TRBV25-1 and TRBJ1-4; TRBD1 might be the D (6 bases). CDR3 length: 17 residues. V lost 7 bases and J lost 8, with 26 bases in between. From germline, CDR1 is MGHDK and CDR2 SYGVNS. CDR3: CASTKIQEDRNWEKLFF. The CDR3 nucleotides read TGTGCCAGCACCAAAATCCAAGAGGACAGAAACTGGGAAAAACTGTTTTTT.

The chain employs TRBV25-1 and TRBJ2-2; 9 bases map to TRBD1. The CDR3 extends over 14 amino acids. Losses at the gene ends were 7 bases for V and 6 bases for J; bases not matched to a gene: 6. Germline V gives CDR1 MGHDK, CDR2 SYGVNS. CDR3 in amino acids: CASTWTGVAGELFF. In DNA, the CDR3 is TGTGCCAGCACCTGGACAGGGGTCGCCGGGGAGCTGTTTTTT. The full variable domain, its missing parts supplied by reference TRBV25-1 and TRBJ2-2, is EADIYQTPRYLVIGTGKKITLECSQTMGHDKMYWYQQDPGMELHLIHYSYGVNSTEKGDLSSESTVSRIRTEHFPLTLESARPSHTSQYLCASTWTGVAGELFFGEGSRLTVL.

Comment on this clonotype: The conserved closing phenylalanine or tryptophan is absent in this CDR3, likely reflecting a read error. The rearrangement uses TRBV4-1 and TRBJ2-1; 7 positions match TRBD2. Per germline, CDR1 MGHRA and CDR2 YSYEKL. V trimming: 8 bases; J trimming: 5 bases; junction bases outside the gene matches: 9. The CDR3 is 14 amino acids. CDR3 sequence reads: CASGGGVANNEQFS. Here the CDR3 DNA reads TGCGCCAGCGGGGGGGGGGTGGCTAACAATGAGCAGTTCTCC.